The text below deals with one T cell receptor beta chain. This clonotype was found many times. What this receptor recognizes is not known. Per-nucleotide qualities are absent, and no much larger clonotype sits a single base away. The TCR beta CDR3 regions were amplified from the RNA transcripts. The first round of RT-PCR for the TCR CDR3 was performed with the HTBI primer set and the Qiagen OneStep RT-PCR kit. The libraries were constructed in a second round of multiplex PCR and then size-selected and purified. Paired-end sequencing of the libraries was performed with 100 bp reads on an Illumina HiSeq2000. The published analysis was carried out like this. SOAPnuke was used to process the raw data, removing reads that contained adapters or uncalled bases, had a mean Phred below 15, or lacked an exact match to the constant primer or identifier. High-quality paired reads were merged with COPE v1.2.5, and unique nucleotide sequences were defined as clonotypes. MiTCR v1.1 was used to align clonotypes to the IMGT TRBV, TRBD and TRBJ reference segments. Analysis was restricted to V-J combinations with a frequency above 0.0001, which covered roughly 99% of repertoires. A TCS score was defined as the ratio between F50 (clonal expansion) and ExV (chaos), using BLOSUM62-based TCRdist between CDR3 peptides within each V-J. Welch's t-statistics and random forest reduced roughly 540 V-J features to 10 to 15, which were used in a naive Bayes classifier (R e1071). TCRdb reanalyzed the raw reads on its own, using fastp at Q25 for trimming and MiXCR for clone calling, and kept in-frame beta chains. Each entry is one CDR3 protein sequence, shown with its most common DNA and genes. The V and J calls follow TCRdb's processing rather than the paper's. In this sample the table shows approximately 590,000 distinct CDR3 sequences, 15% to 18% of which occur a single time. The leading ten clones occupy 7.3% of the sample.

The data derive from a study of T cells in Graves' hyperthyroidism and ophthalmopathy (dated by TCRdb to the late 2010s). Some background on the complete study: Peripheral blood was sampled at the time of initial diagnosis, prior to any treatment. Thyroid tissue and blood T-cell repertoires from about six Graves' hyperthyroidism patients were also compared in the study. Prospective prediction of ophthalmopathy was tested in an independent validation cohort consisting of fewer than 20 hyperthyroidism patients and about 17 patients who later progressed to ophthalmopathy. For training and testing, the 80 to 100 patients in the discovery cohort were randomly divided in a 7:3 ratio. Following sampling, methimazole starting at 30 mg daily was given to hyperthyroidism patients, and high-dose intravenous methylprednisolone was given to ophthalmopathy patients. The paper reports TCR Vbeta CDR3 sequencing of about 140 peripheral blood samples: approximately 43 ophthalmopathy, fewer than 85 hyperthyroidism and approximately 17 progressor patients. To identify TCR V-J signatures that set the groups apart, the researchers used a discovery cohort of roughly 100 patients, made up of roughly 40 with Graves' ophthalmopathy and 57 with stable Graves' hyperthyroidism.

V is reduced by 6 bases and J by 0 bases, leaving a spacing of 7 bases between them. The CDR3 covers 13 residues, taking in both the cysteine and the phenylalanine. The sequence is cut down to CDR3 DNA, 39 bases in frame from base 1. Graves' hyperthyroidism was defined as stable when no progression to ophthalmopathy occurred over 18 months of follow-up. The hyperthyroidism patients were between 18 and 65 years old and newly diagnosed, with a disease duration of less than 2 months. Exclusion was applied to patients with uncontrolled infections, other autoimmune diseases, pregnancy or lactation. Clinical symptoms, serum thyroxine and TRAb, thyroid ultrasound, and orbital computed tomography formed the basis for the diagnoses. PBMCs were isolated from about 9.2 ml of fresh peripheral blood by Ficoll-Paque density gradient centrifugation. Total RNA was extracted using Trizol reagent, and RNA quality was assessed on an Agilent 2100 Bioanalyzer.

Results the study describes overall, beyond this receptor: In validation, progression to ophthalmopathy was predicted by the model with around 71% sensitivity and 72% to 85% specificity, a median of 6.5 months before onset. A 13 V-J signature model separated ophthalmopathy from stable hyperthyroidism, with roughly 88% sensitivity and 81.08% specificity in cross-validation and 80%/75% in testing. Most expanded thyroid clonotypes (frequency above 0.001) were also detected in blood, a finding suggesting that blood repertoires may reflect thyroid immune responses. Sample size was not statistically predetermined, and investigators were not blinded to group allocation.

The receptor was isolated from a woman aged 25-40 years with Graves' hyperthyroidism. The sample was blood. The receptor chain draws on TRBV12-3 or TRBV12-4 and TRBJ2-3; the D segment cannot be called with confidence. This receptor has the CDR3 CASRNDSTDTQYF. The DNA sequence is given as TGTGCCAGCAGGAACGACAGCACAGATACGCAGTATTTT.